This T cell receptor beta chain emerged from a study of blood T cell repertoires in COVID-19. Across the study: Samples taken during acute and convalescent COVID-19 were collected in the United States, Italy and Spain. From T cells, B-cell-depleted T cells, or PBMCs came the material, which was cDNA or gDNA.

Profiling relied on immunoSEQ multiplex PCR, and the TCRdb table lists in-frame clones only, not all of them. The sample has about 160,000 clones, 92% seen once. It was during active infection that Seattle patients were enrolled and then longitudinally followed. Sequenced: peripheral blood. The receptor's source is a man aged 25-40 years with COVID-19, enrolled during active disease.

DNA of the CDR3: TGTGCCAGCTCACCATCAGGATCAATCTCCTACGAGCAGTACTTC. It yields the protein CASSPSGSISYEQYF. The chain has TRBV18 and TRBJ2-7; no clear D. The CDR3 runs to 15 residues. Germline CDR1 KGHSH, CDR2 LQKENI. Trimming took 2 bases from V and 0 from J, leaving 11 bases between them.